This T cell receptor (beta chain) was recorded in a study of neurological immune-mediated disorders. TCRdb ran MiXCR on the 5' RACE reads and lists one entry per CDR3 protein. The sample holds about 29,000 distinct CDR3 sequences, 9.5% to 13% seen once. This clonotype was counted many times. V lost 5 bases to trimming and J lost 4 bases; unmatched junction nucleotides: 7. CDR3 length: 13 amino acids. Germline CDR1 and CDR2: DFQATT and SNEGSKA (reference sequence). This chain uses TRBV20-1 with TRBJ1-1; 7 bases line up with TRBD1. The sequence was collected from a woman aged 55-75 years in good health. The sequenced sample consisted of PBMCs. The CDR3 DNA is TGCAGTGCTTTGACAGGGAGGGCCACTGAAGCTTTCTTT. Protein product: CSALTGRATEAFF.